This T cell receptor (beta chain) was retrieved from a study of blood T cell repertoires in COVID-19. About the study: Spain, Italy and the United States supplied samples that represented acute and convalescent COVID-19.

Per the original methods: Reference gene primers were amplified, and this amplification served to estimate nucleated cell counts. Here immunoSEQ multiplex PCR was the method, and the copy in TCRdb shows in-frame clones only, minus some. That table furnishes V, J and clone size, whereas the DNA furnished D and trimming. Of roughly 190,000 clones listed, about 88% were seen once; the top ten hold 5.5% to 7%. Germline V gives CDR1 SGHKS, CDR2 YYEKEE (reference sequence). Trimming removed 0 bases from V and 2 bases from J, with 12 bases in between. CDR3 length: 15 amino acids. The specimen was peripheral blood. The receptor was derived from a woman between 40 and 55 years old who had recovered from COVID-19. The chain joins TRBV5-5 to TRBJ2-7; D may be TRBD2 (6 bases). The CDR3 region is CASSLDPRGAYEQYF. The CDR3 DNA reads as TGTGCCAGCAGCTTGGACCCCCGCGGGGCCTACGAGCAGTACTTC.